Sequencing of this TCR beta chain was carried out in a study of Ad26.COV2.S vaccination and SARS-CoV-2 variants. The sample's treatment: about 20 received Ad26.COV2.S at low or high dose, single or two shots; about 5 received placebo; per-sample allocation not given. Samples analyzed were those drawn on day 63 after the first vaccine or placebo injection. The V gene's germline CDR1 is SGHRS and CDR2 YFSETQ. This CDR3 is 13 amino acids long. Trimming pared 4 bases from V and 6 bases from J, leaving 13 bases between. Repertoires were generated with immunoSEQ multiplex PCR, while TCRdb's copy carries only in-frame clones and drops some. The sample has about 260,000 clones, roughly nine tenths seen once.

This clonotype originated in a person between 18 and 60 years old who received the Ad26.COV2.S COVID-19 vaccine or a placebo. This sample comprised peripheral blood, obtained in a trial of Ad26.COV2.S vaccine versus placebo. The chain uses TRBV5-1 and TRBJ1-2; D remains unclear. CDR3 sequence (DNA): TGCGCCAGCAGCGCCCAGGCGATCCATGGCTACACCTTC. It specifies CASSAQAIHGYTF.